This T cell receptor (beta chain) was observed in a study of tumour-infiltrating T cells in Burkitt lymphoma. The CDR3 spans 14 residues. V was cut by 0 bases and J by 7 bases, with 11 bases left in between. In germline, CDR1 is LGHNA, CDR2 YSLEER. The data were produced by immunoSEQ multiplex PCR, yet TCRdb's version contains in-frame clones alone and is incomplete. The data contain around 50,000 clones, around a third of them singletons. A few counts support this clone. The rearrangement links TRBV4-3 to TRBJ2-3; D not resolved. The specimen was tumor tissue. The source of this sequence is a human donor with Burkitt lymphoma. The CDR3 nucleotides are TGCGCCAGCAGCCAAGAGGAACGGTGGAATACGCAGTATTTT. Its translation is CASSQEERWNTQYF.